A single T cell receptor beta chain is shown here with its context. The entry originates in a study of blood T cell repertoires in COVID-19. About the research overall: Samples taken during acute and convalescent COVID-19 were collected in the United States, Italy and Spain. Nucleic acid was either cDNA or gDNA, and it came from T cells, B-cell-depleted T cells, or PBMCs.

Original handling: Reference gene primer amplification gave estimated nucleated cell counts. The table came from immunoSEQ multiplex PCR; TCRdb's copy has only in-frame clones and leaves some out. Clonal size and the V and J genes are those of that table, whereas D and trimming came from the DNA. The repertoire holds a few hundred thousand clones, with about four fifths as singletons. The length of the CDR3 is 20 residues. V dropped 0 bases and J dropped 0; count of bases not matched to a gene: 10. Germline CDR1 is SGDLS and CDR2 is YYNGEE. Sequenced sample: peripheral blood. This TCR was recovered from a woman between 50 and 59 years old with acute or convalescent COVID-19. The chain couples TRBV9 to TRBJ2-1, with 12 bases that match TRBD2. CDR3 in amino acids: CASSVGYLLAGGSSYNEQFF. CDR3 bases: TGTGCCAGCAGCGTAGGATATCTACTAGCGGGGGGTAGCTCCTACAATGAGCAGTTCTTC.